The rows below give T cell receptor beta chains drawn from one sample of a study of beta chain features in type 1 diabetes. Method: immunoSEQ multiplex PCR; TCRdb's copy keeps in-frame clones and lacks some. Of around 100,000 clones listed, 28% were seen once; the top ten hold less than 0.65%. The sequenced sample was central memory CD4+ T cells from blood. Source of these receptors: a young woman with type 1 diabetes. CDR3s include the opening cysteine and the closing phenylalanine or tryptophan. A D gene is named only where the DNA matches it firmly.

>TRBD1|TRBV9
CASSVGQGPYNEQFF
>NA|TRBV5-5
CASSLTWQGSGYTF
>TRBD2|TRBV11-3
CASSLDTSGRKFEQFF
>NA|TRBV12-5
CASGSGGLGSYNEQFF
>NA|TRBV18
CASSPTGGPEAFF
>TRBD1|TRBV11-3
CASTGTAGNTIYF
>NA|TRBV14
CASSPRVSYEQYF
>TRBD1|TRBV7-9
CASSTGPGQGRDEQFF
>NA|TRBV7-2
CASGQGGGAKNIQYF
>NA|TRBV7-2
CASSSLSHEQFF
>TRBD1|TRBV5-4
CASRPGQGRTDGYTF
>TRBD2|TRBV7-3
CASAPGTSFAYNEQFF
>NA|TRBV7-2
CASSLARQAGQPQHF
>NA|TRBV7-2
CASSFSPGAGNTIYF
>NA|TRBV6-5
CASSQTTRSSYEQYF
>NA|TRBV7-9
CASSLFVAAGLKEQFF
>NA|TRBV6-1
CASAQAGQPQHF
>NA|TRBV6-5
CASSAKGLGSQPQHF
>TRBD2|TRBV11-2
CASSFGGASGNAAKNIQYF
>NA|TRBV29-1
CSVDRYTDTQYF
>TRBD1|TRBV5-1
CASSLGDRGREQYF
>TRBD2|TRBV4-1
CASSQVPAGVVQYF
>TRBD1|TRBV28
CASSLGQGAGGYTF
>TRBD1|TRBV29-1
CSVDEDRAVGYGYTF
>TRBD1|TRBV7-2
CASSYRGLSGYTF
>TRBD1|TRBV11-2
CASIRDRGREKLFF
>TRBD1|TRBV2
CASGQGSSGNTIYF
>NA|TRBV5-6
CASHTRGLGYTF
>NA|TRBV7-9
CASSLATMTGYTF
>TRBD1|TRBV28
CASTSRTGRNEQFF
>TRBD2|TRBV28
CASSERLAGDMRETQYF
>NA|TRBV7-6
CASSLAPAEETDTQYF
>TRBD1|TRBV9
CASSITGGGYGYTF
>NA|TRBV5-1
CASSLVGSGRNEQFF
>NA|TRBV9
CASSSQLFSYNEQFF
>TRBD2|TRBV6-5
CASSVRREDGELFF
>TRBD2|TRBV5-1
CASSKIPAGTSGRIGAGELFF
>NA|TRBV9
CASSATMSSYNEQFF
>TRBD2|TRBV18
CASSRTSGQMDTQYF
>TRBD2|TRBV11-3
CASVPSGSIRGNEQFF
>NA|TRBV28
CASRTPGQTETQYF
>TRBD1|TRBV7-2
CASSLAGTGKETQYF
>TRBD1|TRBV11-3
CASSSAGGDGTEAFF
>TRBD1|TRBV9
CASSLGTGGRGSEAFF
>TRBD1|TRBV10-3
CAISEPRVPERTGGSGETQYF
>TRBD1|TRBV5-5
CASSMGTGENTEAFF
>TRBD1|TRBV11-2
CASSARQGSSGNTIYF
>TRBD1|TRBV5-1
CASSLKDRNTYEQYF
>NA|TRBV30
CAWRENTQDEAFF
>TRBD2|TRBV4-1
CASSPRGLGEGLTGELFF